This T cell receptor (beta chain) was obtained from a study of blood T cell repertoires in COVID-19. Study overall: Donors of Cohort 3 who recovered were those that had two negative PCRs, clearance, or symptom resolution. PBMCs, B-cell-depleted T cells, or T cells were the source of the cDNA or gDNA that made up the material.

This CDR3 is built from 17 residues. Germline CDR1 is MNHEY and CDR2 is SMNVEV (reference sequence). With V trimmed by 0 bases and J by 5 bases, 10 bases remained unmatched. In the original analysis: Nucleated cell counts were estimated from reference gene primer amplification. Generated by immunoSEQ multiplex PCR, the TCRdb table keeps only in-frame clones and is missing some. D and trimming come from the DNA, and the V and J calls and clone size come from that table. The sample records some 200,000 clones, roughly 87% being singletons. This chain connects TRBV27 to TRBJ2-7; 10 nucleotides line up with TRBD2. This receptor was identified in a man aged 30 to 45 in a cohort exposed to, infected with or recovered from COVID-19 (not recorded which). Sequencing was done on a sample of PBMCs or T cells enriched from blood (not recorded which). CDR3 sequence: CASSLSSASGRGNEQYF. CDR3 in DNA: TGTGCCAGCAGTTTATCGTCAGCTAGCGGGAGAGGTAACGAGCAGTACTTC.